This TCR beta chain was recorded in a study of regulatory dendritic cells for organ transplantation. Study results and caveats: Of resting T cell subsets, memory CD8+ had the most alloreactive clonotypes.

FACS sorted CD4+ or CD8+ T cells into CD45RA+ naive and CD45RO+ memory. This clone has only one observation. Antigen unknown. Trimming pared 2 bases from V and 4 bases from J, leaving 23 bases between. The CDR3 extends over 18 amino acids. Germline values: CDR1 MNHNS, CDR2 SASEGT. Libraries were prepared by immunoSEQ multiplex PCR; TCRdb keeps only in-frame clonotypes and omits some of them. The sample carries 25,000 to 30,000 clones, under 90% recorded once. The sequenced sample was naive CD8+ T cells from blood. Subset meaning: CD45RA+ naive T cells. The J gene is TRBJ1-1, the V gene TRBV6-1; tentative D call: TRBD1 (5 bases). The receptor was derived from a human donor in good health. The CDR3: CASSELAGGGKQGTEAFF. DNA for the CDR3: TGTGCCAGCAGTGAACTCGCGGGCGGGGGGAAGCAGGGCACTGAAGCTTTCTTT.